The rows below give T cell receptor beta chains drawn from one sample of a study of T cells in Graves' hyperthyroidism and ophthalmopathy. TCRdb recomputed calls from the multiplex PCR reads with MiXCR, one row per CDR3 protein. Of around 450,000 distinct CDR3 sequences in the sample, about a sixth are singletons; the top ten hold approximately 14%. Sequenced: blood. The receptor set was obtained from a woman between 18 and 29 years old with Graves' hyperthyroidism. CDR3s include the opening cysteine and the closing phenylalanine or tryptophan. Fields, in order: V gene, clone size, J gene, D gene, CDR3 DNA, CDR3 protein. A D gene is named only where the DNA matches it firmly. Clone size is shown for a subset of rows, as once, few, many or a class of expanded clone.

TRBV11-2	.	TRBJ2-7	.	TGTGCCAGCAGCTCGGAGGACAGCCTCTCCTACGAGCAGTACTTC	CASSSEDSLSYEQYF
TRBV27	many	TRBJ2-5	TRBD2	TGTGCCAGCTCGAGCGGGACTCGGGAGACCCAGTACTTC	CASSSGTRETQYF
TRBV6-1	few	TRBJ2-1	TRBD1	TGTGCCAGCAGTATGTCCGGGACAGGGGTGTATGAGCAGTTCTTC	CASSMSGTGVYEQFF
TRBV27	many	TRBJ1-1	.	TGTGCCAGCAGTCCGCGAAGGACAGAGAACACTGAAGCTTTCTTT	CASSPRRTENTEAFF
TRBV29-1	many	TRBJ2-3	TRBD2	TGCAGCGTTGGAGGATCTAGCGGGGGATCAGATACGCAGTATTTT	CSVGGSSGGSDTQYF
TRBV7-9	few	TRBJ2-7	TRBD2	TGTGCCAGCAGCTCTGGAGCGGGAGGGCCTTCTTACGAGCAGTACTTC	CASSSGAGGPSYEQYF
TRBV19	many	TRBJ1-2	.	TGTGCCAGTAGTATAGATCTCAGAGAAAGCTACTATGGCTACACCTTC	CASSIDLRESYYGYTF
TRBV11-2	many	TRBJ2-7	.	TGTGCCAGCAGCTTAGGGTCGGGGTCTTCTGGCGAGCAGTACTTC	CASSLGSGSSGEQYF
TRBV11-2	few	TRBJ2-7	.	TGTGCCAGCAGCTCGTACCGCGGAACCTACGAGCAGTACTTC	CASSSYRGTYEQYF
TRBV5-6	many	TRBJ2-2	.	TGTGCCAGCAGCTTGAGTCGGGGACGGGCCTACACCGGGGAGCTGTTTTTT	CASSLSRGRAYTGELFF
TRBV19	many	TRBJ1-5	.	TGTGCCAGTAGTATGCGGGACGGCCGCTACAATCAGCCCCAGCATTTT	CASSMRDGRYNQPQHF
TRBV20-1	few	TRBJ1-6	TRBD1	TGCAGTGCTAGAGAACCCGGGACAGGCAATTCACCCCTCCACTTT	CSAREPGTGNSPLHF
TRBV19	few	TRBJ2-1	.	TGTGCCAGTAGTTCTGGGGGGCCCTGGAATTACAATGAGCAGTTCTTC	CASSSGGPWNYNEQFF
TRBV7-3	many	TRBJ2-5	.	TGTGCCAGCAGCTTACTGGCACCCCAAGAGACCCAGTACTTC	CASSLLAPQETQYF
TRBV6-2/TRBV6-3	.	TRBJ2-1	.	TGTGCCAGCAGTTACGGGGATAATGAGCAGTTCTTC	CASSYGDNEQFF
TRBV4-3	.	TRBJ2-3	.	TGCGCCAGCAGCCAAGAAGGGACGATGAGCACAGATACGCAGTATTTT	CASSQEGTMSTDTQYF
TRBV28	many	TRBJ2-3	.	TGTGCCAGCAAGCCCGCGGGGTACGCAGATACGCAGTATTTT	CASKPAGYADTQYF
TRBV9	many	TRBJ2-7	.	TGTGCCAGCAGCGTAGGGACAGTCTCCTACGAGCAGTACTTC	CASSVGTVSYEQYF
TRBV2	.	TRBJ2-7	.	TGTGCCAGCAAGGGGGAAGACTACGAGCAGTACTTC	CASKGEDYEQYF
TRBV29-1	few	TRBJ2-3	.	TGCAGCGACTGGGGCAGCACAGATACGCAGTATTTT	CSDWGSTDTQYF
TRBV6-1	many	TRBJ2-7	.	TGTGCCAGCATGGCAGGCCCCTACGAGCAGTACTTC	CASMAGPYEQYF
TRBV11-2	many	TRBJ2-3	.	TGTGCCAGCAGCCCCATTAGGGGTAGGGGAACAGATACGCAGTATTTT	CASSPIRGRGTDTQYF
TRBV20-1	many	TRBJ1-5	TRBD1	TGCAGTGCTAGAGACACGCCCGGGACAGGGGGCAATCAGCCCCAGCATTTT	CSARDTPGTGGNQPQHF
TRBV4-1	few	TRBJ1-1	.	TGCGCCAGCAGATTTTCTTGGGGGGAGAACACTGAAGCTTTCTTT	CASRFSWGENTEAFF
TRBV24-1	few	TRBJ2-1	.	TGTGCCACCAGCGAGTTCAATGAGCAGTTCTTC	CATSEFNEQFF
TRBV5-1	many	TRBJ1-2	TRBD1	TGCGCCAGCAGCTCGGAAACAGGGGCGCACGGCTACACCTTC	CASSSETGAHGYTF
TRBV10-3	.	TRBJ2-1	TRBD2	TGTGCCATCAGTGAGTCGCGGGGGGCGGGGTCCTCCTACAATGAGCAGTTCTTC	CAISESRGAGSSYNEQFF
TRBV6-1	.	TRBJ1-1	TRBD1	TGTGCCACCCGTCCCGGGACAGGGGCGAGAACTGAAGCTTTCTTT	CATRPGTGARTEAFF
TRBV3-1	many	TRBJ2-3	.	TGTGCCAGCAGCCAGATGTACTATACGCAGTATTTT	CASSQMYYTQYF
TRBV7-2	many	TRBJ2-7	.	TGTGCCAGCAGCTTAGCTTGGACCAACTACGAGCAGTACTTC	CASSLAWTNYEQYF
TRBV2	many	TRBJ2-1	TRBD2	TGTGCCAGCAGTTTCCGAAGAGCCACTAGCGGGAGGTACAATGAGCAGTTCTTC	CASSFRRATSGRYNEQFF
TRBV5-1	many	TRBJ2-7	TRBD1	TGCGCCAGCAGCTTGAAAAGGGACAGGGGAAAGAGCGAGCAGTACTTC	CASSLKRDRGKSEQYF
TRBV5-6	.	TRBJ1-4	.	TGTGCCAGCAGCAAATCAGGACCGGGAAAACTGTTTTTT	CASSKSGPGKLFF
TRBV5-1	many	TRBJ2-5	TRBD2	TGCGCCAGCAGCTCCGGACTAGCGAGAGTCCAAGAGACCCAGTACTTC	CASSSGLARVQETQYF
TRBV11-2	many	TRBJ1-1	.	TGTGCCAGCAGCTTAAAGTCAGGAACCACTGAAGCTTTCTTT	CASSLKSGTTEAFF
TRBV6-1	few	TRBJ1-5	TRBD1	TGTGCCAGCAGGAGGGACAGGTCTTACAATCAGCCCCAGCATTTT	CASRRDRSYNQPQHF
TRBV29-1	few	TRBJ1-1	.	TGCAGCGCCGGACATATGAACACTGAAGCTTTCTTT	CSAGHMNTEAFF
TRBV4-2	few	TRBJ1-1	.	TGTGCCAGCAGCCAACGGGGGGCCAACACTGAAGCTTTCTTT	CASSQRGANTEAFF
TRBV29-1	many	TRBJ1-1	.	TGCAGCGTTTCTTGGACAGTCGAAGCTTTCTTT	CSVSWTVEAFF
TRBV3-1	many	TRBJ2-1	TRBD2	TGTGCCAGCAGCCAACAACCGGGAGGAAGGTACAATGAGCAGTTCTTC	CASSQQPGGRYNEQFF
TRBV20-1	many	TRBJ2-1	TRBD1	TGCAGTGCTAGGGGACAGGGAGGGAATGAGCAGTTCTTC	CSARGQGGNEQFF
TRBV7-2	many	TRBJ2-3	.	TGTGCCAGCAGCTTAAAGGTGGGGGGCACAGATACGCAGTATTTT	CASSLKVGGTDTQYF
TRBV10-3	few	TRBJ2-3	TRBD1	TGTGCCATCAGCCCTGATCCGGGACAGGGGTCCACAGATACGCAGTATTTT	CAISPDPGQGSTDTQYF
TRBV5-4	once	TRBJ1-3	TRBD1	TGTGCCAGCAGCGGGGGAACAGGGGCTTTGGTTGACACCATATATTTT	CASSGGTGALVDTIYF
TRBV20-1	.	TRBJ2-3	TRBD2	TGCAGTGCTAGCTTCGGACTAGCTCAGAGCACAGATACGCAGTATTTT	CSASFGLAQSTDTQYF
TRBV2	many	TRBJ1-5	.	TGTGCCAGCAGTGAACTGGGAGGGAATCAGCCCCAGCATTTT	CASSELGGNQPQHF
TRBV27	many	TRBJ2-7	TRBD1	TGTGCCAGCAGACCCTCGACAGGGGACGAGCAGTACTTC	CASRPSTGDEQYF
TRBV2	many	TRBJ1-4	.	TGTGCCAGCAGCTGGACCGACCCGGCTGAAAAACTGTTTTTT	CASSWTDPAEKLFF
TRBV18	many	TRBJ2-2	.	TGTGCCAGCTCACCACGAACAGGATCGACCGGGGAGCTGTTTTTT	CASSPRTGSTGELFF
TRBV12-3/TRBV12-4	few	TRBJ1-2	TRBD1	TGTGCCAGCAGTTTCGGGACAGGGAGGAGCTATGGCTACACCTTC	CASSFGTGRSYGYTF
TRBV6-2/TRBV6-3	many	TRBJ2-3	TRBD2	TGTGCCAGCAGTTCCCCTTTTACGGGGGGGCAAACAGATACGCAGTATTTT	CASSSPFTGGQTDTQYF
TRBV11-2	few	TRBJ2-5	.	TGTGCCAGCAGCTTAGTTGACAGTACTTTCAAGCAAGAGACCCAGTACTTC	CASSLVDSTFKQETQYF
TRBV19	few	TRBJ2-2	.	TGTGCCAGTAAAATGAGGCTCGGGGAGCTGTTTTTT	CASKMRLGELFF
TRBV15	many	TRBJ1-1	.	TGTGCCACCACCCGGAACACTGAAGCTTTCTTT	CATTRNTEAFF